This T cell receptor (beta chain) was observed in a study of response to subunit inactivated influenza vaccine. To note about this clonotype: As yet, its antigen is unknown.

TCRdb passed the RT-PCR reads through MiXCR, listing each CDR3 protein once. The sample has about 520,000 distinct CDR3 sequences; around 7.9% are singletons. Whole-study results and caveats: T cells newly recruited by each seasonal influenza vaccination are few, the authors suggested.

The V and J ends lost 8 bases and 5 bases, in that order; junction bases with no gene match: 5. The CDR3 loop spans 13 amino acids. Germline-derived CDR1 and CDR2 are MNHNS and SASEGT. The TCR originated in a man aged 50 to 75 who received an inactivated influenza vaccine. This rearrangement joins TRBV6-1 to TRBJ1-5, with 8 positions matching TRBD1. Specimen: PBMCs from blood, collected less than 25 months after vaccination. This chain's CDR3 is CASGDRMYQPQHF. The DNA for the CDR3 is TGTGCCAGCGGGGACAGGATGTATCAGCCCCAGCATTTT.